The sequence of this TCR beta chain was determined in a study of blood T cell repertoires in COVID-19. Study context: Acute-phase and convalescent COVID-19 samples originated in the United States, Italy and Spain. PBMCs, B-cell-depleted T cells, or T cells provided the cDNA or gDNA that made up the material.

Germline V CDR1 and CDR2: MGHDK, SYGVNS. Trimming removed 2 bases from V and 1 base from J, with 5 bases in between. The CDR3 is 13 residues long. Study processing details: Quantification of nucleated cells was approximated via reference gene primer amplification. Using immunoSEQ multiplex PCR, the repertoire was profiled, and TCRdb retains in-frame clones only, with some absent. V and J calls plus clone size are reproduced from that table; the DNA served to infer D and trimming. This table holds about 83,000 clones, about 82% found once. The receptor comes from a woman of 80 years or more in a cohort sampled during active or convalescent COVID-19. This sequence joins TRBV25-1 and TRBJ1-2; the D is unclear. Input material: peripheral blood. CDR3 bases: TGTGCCAGCAGTGAAAACTTTAACTATGGCTACACCTTC. Its protein is CASSENFNYGYTF.